This record concerns one T cell receptor beta chain sequence. The antigen is unknown. The data were produced by immunoSEQ multiplex PCR, yet TCRdb's version contains in-frame clones alone and is incomplete. In the table there are about 200,000 clones, 75% to 90% of which are singletons. This specimen belongs to a study of cytomegalovirus exposure and HLA in healthy donors. Findings of the study overall: According to reports, the classifier identified cytomegalovirus status with high specificity and sensitivity. Researchers counted some 150 TCR beta chains as cytomegalovirus-associated.

CDR1 and CDR2 (germline): SGHNT, YYREEE (reference sequence). The CDR3 length is 14 residues. V shed 4 bases, J shed 4 bases, and the junction held 5 bases outside the gene matches. The rearrangement links TRBV5-4 to TRBJ1-2; TRBD1 agrees at 9 bases. The sample comprised PBMCs. This TCR was sampled from a woman between 18 and 30 years old in good health and CMV-seronegative. The CDR3 nucleotides read TGTGCCAGCAGCAGGGACAGGGAGATCTATGGCTACACCTTC. Translating gives CASSRDREIYGYTF.